This T cell receptor beta chain was documented in a study of response to subunit inactivated influenza vaccine. Study findings and constraints: Every seasonal influenza vaccination brings in few new T cells, the authors suggested.

One entry per CDR3 protein results from TCRdb running MiXCR on the RT-PCR reads. The sample lists roughly 170,000 distinct CDR3 sequences; approximately 8.7% were seen once. Concerning this clonotype itself: Its target is unknown.

The CDR3 has 16 amino acids. Germline CDR1 LGHNA, CDR2 YSLEER. Trimming took off 1 base at V and 9 bases at J, with 20 bases between the two ends. The V and J genes are TRBV4-3 and TRBJ2-3; TRBD1 is a possible D gene (5 bases). The starting material was non-naive T cells sorted from PBMCs, obtained on the day of vaccination. This TCR was sampled from a man between 50 and 59 years old who received an inactivated influenza vaccine. For the CDR3, the DNA is TGCGCCAGCAGCCAAGGAGTCTCGGCCCCGTGGGGCACGCAGTATTTT. Residues: CASSQGVSAPWGTQYF.